These 30 T cell receptor beta chains originate from one sample sequenced in a study of blood T cell repertoires in COVID-19. Sequencing was performed with immunoSEQ multiplex PCR; in TCRdb, only in-frame clones are kept and a portion is missing. The data hold tens of thousands of clones, with almost 85% observed a single time. The sequencing sample was made of peripheral blood. These receptors were taken from a man older than 75 with active COVID-19.

DNA for the CDR3: TGTGCCAGCAGCCAGGGATCCGATACGCAGTATTTT. Translated, it gives CASSQGSDTQYF. The V call is TRBV7-9, the J call TRBJ2-3; maybe TRBD1 (5 bases). V was pared by 5 bases and J by 6 bases, with 9 bases between. The CDR3 length is 12 residues. CDR1 and CDR2 (germline): SEHNR, FQNEAQ (reference sequence).

The chain joins TRBV6-6 to TRBJ1-1; D is possibly TRBD1 (5 bases). The CDR3 contains 14 residues. Trimming removed 2 bases at V and 5 bases at J, with 12 bases between. CDR1 is MNHNY and CDR2 is SVGAGI in the germline V gene (reference sequence). The CDR3 here is CASSYVTVETEAFF. CDR3 bases: TGTGCCAGCAGTTACGTGACAGTGGAGACTGAAGCTTTCTTT.

CDR3 protein: CASSHPGQGSEQFF. In nucleotides, the CDR3 is TGTGCCAGCAGCCACCCGGGACAGGGTAGTGAGCAGTTCTTC. This chain links TRBV3-1 (or the pseudogene TRBV3-2) with TRBJ2-1, with 9 bases matching TRBD1. The CDR3 length is 14 residues. Germline CDR1 reads LGHDT; CDR2 reads YNNKEL (reference sequence). With 3 bases clipped from V and 9 bases from J, the junction kept 6 bases outside the gene matches.

J is TRBJ2-1 and V is TRBV5-4; 7 bases are a match to TRBD2. The trim removed 4 bases at V and 4 bases at J, leaving 8 bases unmatched. Germline CDR1 and CDR2: SGHNT and YYREEE (reference sequence). The CDR3 totals 15 residues. The CDR3 loop reads CASSPSGDEYNEQFF. The CDR3, as DNA: TGTGCCAGCAGCCCGAGCGGGGACGAATACAATGAGCAGTTCTTC. The whole variable domain, filled in from reference TRBV5-4 and TRBJ2-1, reads ETGVTQSPTHLIKTRGQQVTLRCSSQSGHNTVSWYQQALGQGPQFIFQYYREEENGRGNFPPRFSGLQFPNYSSELNVNALELDDSALYLCASSPSGDEYNEQFFGPGTRLTVL.

This clone is medium-sized by share. The CDR3 here is CASSILFGGYNEQFF. The CDR3 DNA sequence: TGTGCCAGTAGTATTTTGTTCGGGGGTTACAATGAGCAGTTCTTC. The V gene is TRBV19, the J gene TRBJ2-1, with D tentatively TRBD2 (6 bases). The length of the CDR3 is 15 residues. In germline, CDR1 is LNHDA, CDR2 SQIVND (reference sequence). Trimming left V 3 bases short and J 4 bases short, with 13 bases between.

As concerns this clone: An end of the junction differs from the germline gene, which may be a read error. The chain couples TRBV6-5 to TRBJ1-1; 9 positions match TRBD1. The CDR3 is 13 residues long. The germline V gene has CDR1 MNHEY and CDR2 SVGAGI. In DNA form, the CDR3 reads TGTGCCAGCAGCGAGGGACAGGGCTTGCGGCGAGGCTTT. It translates to CASSEGQGLRRGF.

In its sample, this clone was seen a few times. The rearrangement uses TRBV28 and TRBJ1-5; possibly TRBD1 for D (5 bases). The CDR3 is 13 residues long. V lost 4 bases, J lost 5 bases, and 9 bases lay in between. The germline CDR1 and CDR2 sequences are MDHEN and SYDVKM. Here the CDR3 DNA reads TGTGCCAGCAGTTCGACAGCCTATCAGCCCCAGCATTTT. Its translation is CASSSTAYQPQHF.

The chain combines TRBV12-3 or TRBV12-4 with TRBJ1-2; TRBD1 agrees at 7 bases. The CDR3 is made up of 13 amino acids. V trimming: 6 bases; J trimming: 1 base; junction bases outside the gene matches: 2. CDR3 loop: CASRRDSNYGYTF. CDR3 in DNA: TGTGCCAGCAGAAGGGACAGTAACTATGGCTACACCTTC.

The genes are TRBV7-9 and TRBJ2-5, with D perhaps matching TRBD2 (5 bases). Germline CDR1 SEHNR, CDR2 FQNEAQ (reference sequence). V lost 5 bases, J lost 7 bases, and 20 bases lay in between. The CDR3 is 15 amino acids. The CDR3 nucleotides are TGTGCCAGCAGCCTCGCCACTCTCGGGGAAGCGACCCAGTACTTC. This gives the protein CASSLATLGEATQYF.

The genes are TRBV7-9 and TRBJ1-6; unclear D gene. The CDR3 totals 13 residues. Germline CDR1 SEHNR, CDR2 FQNEAQ (reference sequence). Trimming left V 5 bases short and J 8 bases short, with 10 bases between. CDR3 in DNA: TGTGCCAGCAGCCCTTCGGGGTATTCACCCCTCCACTTT. It encodes CASSPSGYSPLHF.

The gene calls are TRBV5-1 and TRBJ1-3; 7 bases match TRBD1. Looked up from germline, CDR1 is SGHRS and CDR2 is YFSETQ. CDR3 length: 14 amino acids. The junction had 4 bases not matched to a gene; V was cut back by 5 bases and J by 2 bases. Written as DNA, the CDR3 is TGCGCCAGCAGTAAAGGGACAGCTGGAAACACCATATATTTT. Translation gives CASSKGTAGNTIYF. Looking up the rest from reference TRBV5-1 and TRBJ1-3 gives the full variable domain: KAGVTQTPRYLIKTRGQQVTLSCSPISGHRSVSWYQQTPGQGLQFLFEYFSETQRNKGNFPGRFSGRQFSNSRSEMNVSTLELGDSALYLCASSKGTAGNTIYFGEGSWLTVV.

This chain joins TRBV7-9 and TRBJ2-5; TRBD1 aligns across 8 bases. V lost 5 bases and J lost 5; bases outside the gene matches: 1. Germline CDR1 SEHNR, CDR2 FQNEAQ (reference sequence). This CDR3 is built from 12 residues. CDR3 residues: CASSQGAETQYF. The CDR3 nucleotides read TGTGCCAGCAGCCAGGGGGCCGAGACCCAGTACTTC.

The chain links TRBV9 to TRBJ2-1, with 7 bases identical to TRBD2. Germline-derived CDR1 and CDR2 are SGDLS and YYNGEE. The V segment lost 2 bases and the J segment 0 bases; nucleotides outside the gene matches: 2. The CDR3 extends over 15 amino acids. CDR3 amino acids: CASSVGLGSYNEQFF. CDR3 DNA: TGTGCCAGCAGCGTCGGACTAGGCTCCTACAATGAGCAGTTCTTC.

The V and J genes are TRBV25-1 and TRBJ2-2; the match to TRBD1 covers 8 bases. Looked up from germline, CDR1 is MGHDK and CDR2 is SYGVNS. The CDR3 consists of 14 residues. V lost 10 bases, J lost 10 bases, and 14 bases stayed unmatched. CDR3 nucleotide sequence: TGTGCCACCTCCGAGACAGGGGCCCCGGTGGAGCTGTTTTTT. Amino acid sequence: CATSETGAPVELFF. The full variable domain, its missing parts supplied by reference TRBV25-1 and TRBJ2-2, is EADIYQTPRYLVIGTGKKITLECSQTMGHDKMYWYQQDPGMELHLIHYSYGVNSTEKGDLSSESTVSRIRTEHFPLTLESARPSHTSQYLCATSETGAPVELFFGEGSRLTVL.

This chain uses TRBV6-1 with TRBJ2-3, with TRBD1 matching 9 bases. The CDR3 spans 15 residues. The ends lost 2 bases at V and 5 bases at J; junction bases unmatched: 5. Germline V gene sequence: CDR1 MNHNS, CDR2 SASEGT. CDR3 sequence (DNA): TGTGCCAGCAGTGAACGGACAGGGGATTTAGATACGCAGTATTTT. Translated, it gives CASSERTGDLDTQYF.

The chain links TRBV5-1 to TRBJ2-3; 10 bases align to TRBD2. Losses at the gene ends were 1 base for V and 4 bases for J; bases not matched to a gene: 3. This CDR3 has 15 residues. The germline V gene encodes CDR1 SGHRS and CDR2 YFSETQ. The CDR3 DNA reads TGCGCCAGCAGCTTGACTAGCGGGGTGGCAGATACGCAGTATTTT. This encodes CASSLTSGVADTQYF.

The chain links TRBV7-2 to TRBJ2-3; D is undetermined. Germline loops: CDR1 SGHTA, CDR2 FQGNSA. V shed 1 base and J shed 0 bases, with 5 bases lying between them. The CDR3 is made up of 14 amino acids. In nucleotides, the CDR3 is TGTGCCAGCAGCTTAGTCAGTAGCACAGATACGCAGTATTTT. Protein sequence: CASSLVSSTDTQYF.

This clone has more than one count but fewer than ten. The CDR3 nucleotides are TGTGCCACCAGCAGAGAAAAGGGGGCGAACACTGAAGCTTTCTTT. Translated: CATSREKGANTEAFF. V and J are TRBV15 and TRBJ1-1; 7 bases are a match to TRBD1. V lost 0 bases, J lost 1 base, and 2 bases stayed unmatched. Germline-derived CDR1 and CDR2 are LNHNV and YYDKDF (reference sequence). CDR3 length equals 15 residues.

The chain's CDR3 is CATGGERPQHF. CDR3 DNA sequence: TGCGCCACCGGGGGGGAACGGCCCCAGCATTTT. The rearrangement uses TRBV10-2 and TRBJ1-5; D perhaps matches TRBD1 (5 bases). The CDR3 covers 11 residues. V lost 10 bases and J 9 bases, leaving 13 bases between the germline ends. CDR1 is WSHSY and CDR2 is SAAADI in the germline V gene.

The chain joins TRBV10-3 to TRBJ1-5; 7 nucleotides agree with TRBD1. The CDR3 loop spans 17 amino acids. Per the germline V gene, CDR1 is ENHRY and CDR2 is SYGVKD. After removal of 0 bases from V and 1 base from J, the junction contained 6 bases not matched to a gene. The CDR3 region has the DNA TGTGCCATCAGTGAGTCGAGGGACAGCAAGAGCAATCAGCCCCAGCATTTT. Its protein product is CAISESRDSKSNQPQHF.

This sequence joins TRBV6-5 and TRBJ1-6; tentatively, D is TRBD1 (6 bases). From germline, CDR1 is MNHEY and CDR2 SVGAGI. Trimming removed 7 bases from V and 0 bases from J, with 10 bases in between. The CDR3 covers 15 residues. CDR3 in DNA: TGTGCCAGCAAGAGGGGGAGCTCCTATAATTCACCCCTCCACTTT. Protein sequence: CASKRGSSYNSPLHF.

As for this clone: Other DNA sequences of this sample code for an identical CDR3. The rearrangement uses TRBV5-4 and TRBJ1-1; D not certain. V was clipped by 0 bases and J by 1 base, with 4 bases between them. The CDR3 is 13 residues long. Germline V gene sequence: CDR1 SGHNT, CDR2 YYREEE (reference sequence). The CDR3 spells CASSLDKNTEAFF. In nucleotides, the CDR3 is TGTGCCAGCAGCTTGGACAAGAACACTGAAGCTTTCTTT.

The table lists this clone with a count of one. V usage is TRBV5-1 and J usage is TRBJ2-3; the D gene is possibly TRBD1 (6 bases). The CDR3 is made up of 16 amino acids. V was shortened by 4 bases and J by 0 bases, with 15 bases between the two germline ends. The germline CDR1 and CDR2 sequences are SGHRS and YFSETQ. The CDR3 reads CASSPTRQESTDTQYF. DNA for the CDR3: TGCGCCAGCAGCCCCACCCGACAGGAAAGCACAGATACGCAGTATTTT.

This clone was observed once. V usage is TRBV6-6 and J usage is TRBJ1-1; D is unclear. Looked up from germline, CDR1 is MNHNY and CDR2 is SVGAGI (reference sequence). V lost 2 bases and J lost 1, with 8 bases in between. This CDR3 region has 14 residues. The CDR3 region is CASSYMEGNTEAFF. The CDR3 DNA sequence: TGTGCCAGCAGTTACATGGAGGGGAACACTGAAGCTTTCTTT.

V gene TRBV19 combines with J gene TRBJ2-7, with a weak D call TRBD1 (6 bases). The CDR3 has 15 amino acids. The germline V and J ends were trimmed by 5 bases and 7 bases, with 21 bases remaining between them. Germline lookup yields CDR1 LNHDA and CDR2 SQIVND (reference sequence). The CDR3 nucleotides read TGTGCCAGTAGTCAGACCGGGACAATAGGTGGGGAGCAGTACTTC. It specifies CASSQTGTIGGEQYF.

CDR3 DNA: TGTGCCAGCAGCTTACCCCCAGGAGATACGCAGTATTTT. This encodes CASSLPPGDTQYF. This chain uses TRBV11-2 with TRBJ2-3; D ambiguous. Germline V gene data show CDR1 as SGHAT and CDR2 as FQNNGV. V lost 2 bases to trimming and J lost 5 bases, with 8 bases between them. The CDR3 totals 13 residues.

This clone was seen just once. The chain recombines TRBV7-6 with TRBJ2-2, with TRBD1 matching 8 bases. This CDR3 is 19 amino acids long. V lost 5 bases, J lost 2 bases, and 16 bases stayed unmatched. Germline loops: CDR1 SGHVS, CDR2 FNYEAQ. CDR3 in DNA: TGTGCCAGCAGCCGAAGGGCAGGGGGCGCCTTTGATAACACCGGGGAGCTGTTTTTT. It specifies CASSRRAGGAFDNTGELFF.

This rearrangement joins TRBV6-2 or TRBV6-3 to TRBJ1-5; D might be TRBD1 (6 bases). CDR1 is MNHEY, CDR2 SVGEGT, per germline. Trimming took 0 bases from V and 6 from J, leaving 9 bases between them. The CDR3 spans 14 residues. CDR3 residues: CASSYSSRGQPQHF. CDR3 in DNA: TGTGCCAGCAGTTACTCGAGCAGGGGTCAGCCCCAGCATTTT.

V usage is TRBV15 and J usage is TRBJ1-1; the D gene is possibly TRBD1 (6 bases). The germline V gene has CDR1 LNHNV and CDR2 YYDKDF (reference sequence). Deletions cut 4 bases from V and 5 bases from J, with 14 bases between. CDR3 length: 14 residues. The CDR3 DNA follows: TGTGCCACCAGCACAGGGTGGGGGCGGACTGAAGCTTTCTTT. Protein: CATSTGWGRTEAFF.

This sequence joins TRBV9 and TRBJ2-2, with a tentative D call TRBD2 (6 bases). Trimming took 3 bases from V and 2 from J, leaving 11 bases between them. The CDR3 totals 15 residues. Per germline, CDR1 SGDLS and CDR2 YYNGEE. The CDR3 DNA reads as TGTGCCAGCAGCGCGGGACTGCAAAACACCGGGGAGCTGTTTTTT. It yields the protein CASSAGLQNTGELFF.